Listed below are T cell receptor beta chains from one sample, sequenced in a study of control samples from healthy donors and cancer patients. The repertoire was sequenced with immunoSEQ multiplex PCR; TCRdb's copy has only in-frame clones and lacks some. Of approximately 70,000 clones in the sample, approximately 89% were seen once. Sequences were obtained from PBMCs. These receptors were obtained from a woman aged 50 to 60 with head and neck cancer. Each CDR3 is given with its conserved first and last residue. The order of the fields is clone size, V gene, J gene, D gene, CDR3 length, CDR3 protein, CDR3 DNA. D genes are given only for firm matches. Expanded clones are given a class, and other clones once, few, many or no size at all.

clone_size: .
v_call: TRBV27
j_call: TRBJ2-7
d_call: .
cdr3_length: 12
cdr3_aa: CASSLNGDEQYF
cdr3_nt: TGTGCCAGCAGTTTGAATGGGGACGAGCAGTACTTC

clone_size: .
v_call: TRBV27
j_call: TRBJ2-1
d_call: .
cdr3_length: 15
cdr3_aa: CASSPPGPLSNEQFF
cdr3_nt: TGTGCCAGCAGCCCCCCGGGGCCCCTGAGCAATGAGCAGTTCTTC

clone_size: few
v_call: TRBV10-3
j_call: TRBJ2-3
d_call: .
cdr3_length: 15
cdr3_aa: CATHPQGSPGDTQYF
cdr3_nt: TGTGCCACCCATCCGCAGGGGTCCCCTGGAGATACGCAGTATTTT

clone_size: .
v_call: TRBV27
j_call: TRBJ2-3
d_call: .
cdr3_length: 14
cdr3_aa: CASYEGGPQDTQYF
cdr3_nt: TGTGCCAGTTACGAGGGGGGTCCGCAAGATACGCAGTATTTT

clone_size: .
v_call: TRBV30
j_call: TRBJ1-2
d_call: .
cdr3_length: 11
cdr3_aa: CAWSQPGGYTF
cdr3_nt: TGTGCCTGGAGCCAACCCGGTGGCTACACCTTC

clone_size: .
v_call: TRBV30
j_call: TRBJ1-1
d_call: .
cdr3_length: 13
cdr3_aa: CAWIPARYTEAFF
cdr3_nt: TGTGCCTGGATTCCGGCACGCTACACTGAAGCTTTCTTT

clone_size: .
v_call: TRBV5-1
j_call: TRBJ1-1
d_call: .
cdr3_length: 14
cdr3_aa: CASKTSVLITEAFF
cdr3_nt: TGCGCCAGCAAAACTTCCGTTCTAATCACTGAAGCTTTCTTT

clone_size: .
v_call: TRBV29-1
j_call: TRBJ1-2
d_call: .
cdr3_length: 19
cdr3_aa: CSVEQGPLRAIRNNYGYTF
cdr3_nt: TGCAGCGTTGAGCAGGGCCCCCTCCGGGCTATACGAAATAACTATGGCTACACCTTC

clone_size: .
v_call: TRBV30
j_call: TRBJ2-2
d_call: .
cdr3_length: 15
cdr3_aa: CAWSRQGVDTGELFF
cdr3_nt: TGTGCCTGGAGTAGGCAGGGTGTGGACACCGGGGAGCTGTTTTTT

clone_size: .
v_call: TRBV19
j_call: TRBJ1-5
d_call: TRBD1
cdr3_length: 16
cdr3_aa: CASTGRGPYSNQPQHF
cdr3_nt: TGTGCCAGTACGGGCAGGGGGCCGTATAGCAATCAGCCCCAGCATTTT

clone_size: .
v_call: TRBV2
j_call: TRBJ2-5
d_call: .
cdr3_length: 13
cdr3_aa: CASAELGWETQYF
cdr3_nt: TGTGCCAGCGCCGAACTAGGTTGGGAGACCCAGTACTTC

clone_size: few
v_call: TRBV7-2
j_call: TRBJ1-2
d_call: .
cdr3_length: 15
cdr3_aa: CASSRQGATNYGYTF
cdr3_nt: TGTGCCAGCAGCCGGCAGGGAGCCACGAACTATGGCTACACCTTC

clone_size: .
v_call: TRBV28
j_call: TRBJ1-5
d_call: .
cdr3_length: 16
cdr3_aa: CATTRPLALGNQPQHF
cdr3_nt: TGTGCCACAACCAGGCCCCTTGCGTTGGGCAATCAGCCCCAGCATTTT

clone_size: .
v_call: TRBV5-1
j_call: TRBJ1-1
d_call: TRBD1
cdr3_length: 14
cdr3_aa: CASSTRGQGTEAFF
cdr3_nt: TGCGCCAGCAGCACCAGGGGGCAGGGCACTGAAGCTTTCTTT

clone_size: .
v_call: TRBV28
j_call: TRBJ1-1
d_call: .
cdr3_length: 15
cdr3_aa: CASSYPSSGNTEAFF
cdr3_nt: TGTGCCAGCAGTTACCCTTCCTCGGGGAACACTGAAGCTTTCTTT

clone_size: few
v_call: TRBV7-2
j_call: TRBJ1-3
d_call: .
cdr3_length: 17
cdr3_aa: CASSPQGGRHSGNTIYF
cdr3_nt: TGTGCCAGCAGCCCACAGGGAGGAAGGCATTCTGGAAACACCATATATTTT

clone_size: .
v_call: TRBV21-1
j_call: TRBJ1-3
d_call: .
cdr3_length: 15
cdr3_aa: CASSDRRGAGNTIYF
cdr3_nt: TGTGCCAGCAGCGACCGTAGGGGCGCTGGAAACACCATATATTTT

clone_size: .
v_call: TRBV6-6
j_call: TRBJ2-5
d_call: .
cdr3_length: 15
cdr3_aa: CASSYSLDTRETQYF
cdr3_nt: TGTGCCAGCAGTTACTCCCTCGACACCCGGGAGACCCAGTACTTC

clone_size: .
v_call: TRBV11-1
j_call: TRBJ2-3
d_call: .
cdr3_length: 14
cdr3_aa: CASSSRGRPDTQYF
cdr3_nt: TGTGCCAGCAGCTCCCGAGGGAGACCAGATACGCAGTATTTT

clone_size: .
v_call: TRBV2
j_call: TRBJ2-5
d_call: .
cdr3_length: 16
cdr3_aa: CASSAAGRRSIETQYF
cdr3_nt: TGTGCCAGCAGTGCGGCAGGGCGGCGTTCCATAGAGACCCAGTACTTC

clone_size: .
v_call: TRBV3-1/TRBV3-2
j_call: TRBJ1-5
d_call: .
cdr3_length: 15
cdr3_aa: CASSQDSGRNQPQHF
cdr3_nt: TGTGCCAGCAGCCAAGATTCCGGGAGGAATCAGCCCCAGCATTTT

clone_size: .
v_call: TRBV4-2
j_call: TRBJ1-4
d_call: .
cdr3_length: 16
cdr3_aa: CASSPLGSRLNEKLFF
cdr3_nt: TGTGCCAGCAGCCCCCTGGGGTCCAGGCTTAATGAAAAACTGTTTTTT

clone_size: .
v_call: TRBV2
j_call: TRBJ1-2
d_call: .
cdr3_length: 14
cdr3_aa: CASTVGQTLGGYTF
cdr3_nt: TGTGCCAGCACCGTAGGACAGACCCTCGGTGGCTACACCTTC

clone_size: .
v_call: TRBV5-1
j_call: TRBJ1-1
d_call: .
cdr3_length: 13
cdr3_aa: CASGTGSDTEAFF
cdr3_nt: TGCGCCAGCGGCACAGGGTCGGACACTGAAGCTTTCTTT

clone_size: .
v_call: TRBV28
j_call: TRBJ2-2
d_call: .
cdr3_length: 12
cdr3_aa: CASSPQPGELFF
cdr3_nt: TGTGCCAGCAGTCCCCAACCCGGGGAGCTGTTTTTT

clone_size: .
v_call: TRBV7-2
j_call: TRBJ2-7
d_call: TRBD2
cdr3_length: 16
cdr3_aa: CASSPPGLVRSGEQYF
cdr3_nt: TGTGCCAGCAGCCCACCGGGACTAGTGCGATCCGGCGAGCAGTACTTC

clone_size: .
v_call: TRBV6-6
j_call: TRBJ2-5
d_call: .
cdr3_length: 15
cdr3_aa: CASSYSSGGAGAQYF
cdr3_nt: TGTGCCAGCAGTTACTCGTCGGGGGGCGCCGGGGCCCAGTACTTC

clone_size: .
v_call: TRBV7-8
j_call: TRBJ2-1
d_call: .
cdr3_length: 20
cdr3_aa: CASSLDMAAATSRTYNEQFF
cdr3_nt: TGTGCCAGCAGCTTAGATATGGCAGCGGCGACCTCTCGAACCTACAATGAGCAGTTCTTC

clone_size: .
v_call: TRBV28
j_call: TRBJ2-5
d_call: TRBD1
cdr3_length: 15
cdr3_aa: CASSSPGQGEETQYF
cdr3_nt: TGTGCCAGCAGTTCCCCGGGACAGGGGGAAGAGACCCAGTACTTC

clone_size: .
v_call: TRBV11-2
j_call: TRBJ1-5
d_call: .
cdr3_length: 16
cdr3_aa: CASSLSAGPGHQPQHF
cdr3_nt: TGTGCCAGCAGCTTATCGGCTGGACCCGGCCATCAGCCCCAGCATTTT

clone_size: .
v_call: TRBV19
j_call: TRBJ1-1
d_call: .
cdr3_length: 15
cdr3_aa: CASRTGTPANTEAFF
cdr3_nt: TGTGCCAGTAGGACCGGGACACCCGCCAACACTGAAGCTTTCTTT

clone_size: .
v_call: TRBV18
j_call: TRBJ1-1
d_call: .
cdr3_length: 14
cdr3_aa: CASSSREANTEAFF
cdr3_nt: TGTGCCAGCTCATCCAGGGAGGCGAACACTGAAGCTTTCTTT

clone_size: .
v_call: TRBV12-3/TRBV12-4
j_call: TRBJ2-7
d_call: .
cdr3_length: 12
cdr3_aa: CASSSRPMEQYF
cdr3_nt: TGTGCCAGTTCCTCTCGGCCTATGGAGCAGTACTTC

clone_size: .
v_call: TRBV19
j_call: TRBJ2-1
d_call: .
cdr3_length: 13
cdr3_aa: CASSFPNYNEQFF
cdr3_nt: TGTGCCAGTAGTTTCCCCAATTACAATGAGCAGTTCTTC

clone_size: .
v_call: TRBV4-1
j_call: TRBJ2-1
d_call: .
cdr3_length: 15
cdr3_aa: CASSQERSTYNEQFF
cdr3_nt: TGCGCCAGCAGCCAAGAAAGGAGCACCTACAATGAGCAGTTCTTC

clone_size: medium-sized
v_call: TRBV28
j_call: TRBJ2-7
d_call: .
cdr3_length: 13
cdr3_aa: CASSPAPTSEQYF
cdr3_nt: TGTGCCAGCAGTCCCGCCCCAACAAGCGAGCAGTACTTC

clone_size: few
v_call: TRBV7-9
j_call: TRBJ1-2
d_call: TRBD1
cdr3_length: 14
cdr3_aa: CASSDTGGSYGYTF
cdr3_nt: TGTGCCAGCAGCGATACAGGGGGGAGCTATGGCTACACCTTC

clone_size: .
v_call: TRBV29-1
j_call: TRBJ2-6
d_call: TRBD1
cdr3_length: 13
cdr3_aa: CSVRQGGANVLTF
cdr3_nt: TGCAGCGTCCGACAGGGTGGGGCCAACGTCCTGACTTTC

clone_size: .
v_call: TRBV4-1
j_call: TRBJ2-2
d_call: .
cdr3_length: 15
cdr3_aa: CASSQGDFYTGELFF
cdr3_nt: TGCGCCAGCAGCCAAGGGGACTTCTACACCGGGGAGCTGTTTTTT

clone_size: .
v_call: TRBV19
j_call: TRBJ1-5
d_call: .
cdr3_length: 15
cdr3_aa: CASSIEGARNQPQHF
cdr3_nt: TGTGCCAGTAGTATAGAGGGGGCTCGGAATCAGCCCCAGCATTTT

clone_size: .
v_call: TRBV6-1
j_call: TRBJ2-5
d_call: TRBD2
cdr3_length: 15
cdr3_aa: CASSDVAGGRETQYF
cdr3_nt: TGTGCCAGCAGTGACGTAGCGGGGGGGCGGGAGACCCAGTACTTC

clone_size: .
v_call: TRBV5-1
j_call: TRBJ2-2
d_call: TRBD1
cdr3_length: 15
cdr3_aa: CASSGSAQGAGELFF
cdr3_nt: TGCGCCAGCAGCGGATCCGCACAGGGGGCCGGGGAGCTGTTTTTT

clone_size: .
v_call: TRBV5-6
j_call: TRBJ2-1
d_call: .
cdr3_length: 13
cdr3_aa: CASRPHGHNEQFF
cdr3_nt: TGTGCCAGCCGACCACACGGACACAATGAGCAGTTCTTC

clone_size: .
v_call: TRBV7-5
j_call: TRBJ2-1
d_call: .
cdr3_length: 12
cdr3_aa: CVRSRLLNEQFF
cdr3_nt: TGTGTCAGAAGCCGCCTTTTGAATGAGCAGTTCTTC

clone_size: .
v_call: TRBV9
j_call: TRBJ1-2
d_call: TRBD1
cdr3_length: 18
cdr3_aa: CASSASSFRGQAGYGYTF
cdr3_nt: TGTGCCAGCAGCGCATCATCGTTTCGGGGACAGGCTGGCTATGGCTACACCTTC

clone_size: .
v_call: TRBV4-2
j_call: TRBJ2-5
d_call: .
cdr3_length: 15
cdr3_aa: CASSQILAPRETQYF
cdr3_nt: TGTGCCAGCAGCCAAATCCTGGCCCCTCGAGAGACCCAGTACTTC

clone_size: .
v_call: TRBV2
j_call: TRBJ1-6
d_call: .
cdr3_length: 14
cdr3_aa: CASSSGVGYSPLHF
cdr3_nt: TGTGCCAGCAGTTCAGGGGTTGGGTATTCACCCCTCCACTTT

clone_size: .
v_call: TRBV5-1
j_call: TRBJ2-1
d_call: TRBD2
cdr3_length: 18
cdr3_aa: CASSGVGSGIMGNNEQFF
cdr3_nt: TGCGCCAGCAGCGGGGTCGGTAGCGGGATTATGGGAAACAATGAGCAGTTCTTC

clone_size: .
v_call: TRBV11-2
j_call: TRBJ2-5
d_call: .
cdr3_length: 11
cdr3_aa: CASSLEETQYF
cdr3_nt: TGTGCCAGCAGCTTAGAAGAGACCCAGTACTTC

clone_size: once
v_call: TRBV18
j_call: TRBJ2-2
d_call: .
cdr3_length: 15
cdr3_aa: CASSLGQMNTGELFF
cdr3_nt: TGTGCCAGCTCACTCGGACAGATGAACACCGGGGAGCTGTTTTTT

clone_size: few
v_call: TRBV10-1
j_call: TRBJ2-2
d_call: TRBD1
cdr3_length: 13
cdr3_aa: CASTDRIDGELFF
cdr3_nt: TGCGCCAGCACGGACAGGATTGACGGGGAGCTGTTTTTT

clone_size: .
v_call: TRBV5-1
j_call: TRBJ2-7
d_call: TRBD2
cdr3_length: 14
cdr3_aa: CASSLAGREYEQYF
cdr3_nt: TGCGCCAGCAGCTTGGCCGGGCGGGAGTACGAGCAGTACTTC

clone_size: .
v_call: TRBV28
j_call: TRBJ1-2
d_call: .
cdr3_length: 15
cdr3_aa: CASSPPSGMRVGYTF
cdr3_nt: TGTGCCAGCAGTCCTCCTTCGGGAATGCGGGTAGGCTACACCTTC

clone_size: .
v_call: TRBV7-6
j_call: TRBJ1-3
d_call: .
cdr3_length: 15
cdr3_aa: CASSRDGSSGNTIYF
cdr3_nt: TGTGCCAGCAGCAGAGACGGCAGCTCTGGAAACACCATATATTTT

clone_size: .
v_call: TRBV5-6
j_call: TRBJ2-3
d_call: .
cdr3_length: 16
cdr3_aa: CASSLHMAGGTDTQYF
cdr3_nt: TGTGCCAGCAGCTTGCACATGGCAGGGGGCACAGATACGCAGTATTTT

clone_size: .
v_call: TRBV5-4
j_call: TRBJ2-1
d_call: TRBD2
cdr3_length: 15
cdr3_aa: CASSPDGTSGGAGIF
cdr3_nt: TGTGCCAGCAGCCCGGACGGGACTAGCGGGGGGGCCGGGATCTTC

clone_size: .
v_call: TRBV5-5
j_call: TRBJ2-5
d_call: TRBD2
cdr3_length: 16
cdr3_aa: CASSFQLAGAQETQYF
cdr3_nt: TGTGCCAGCAGCTTCCAACTAGCGGGGGCCCAAGAGACCCAGTACTTC

clone_size: .
v_call: TRBV6-2/TRBV6-3
j_call: TRBJ2-1
d_call: .
cdr3_length: 16
cdr3_aa: CASSQGQGLVLNEQFF
cdr3_nt: TGTGCCAGCAGTCAAGGCCAGGGGTTAGTTCTCAATGAGCAGTTCTTC

clone_size: .
v_call: TRBV2
j_call: TRBJ2-7
d_call: .
cdr3_length: 14
cdr3_aa: CASRNPSGYYEQYF
cdr3_nt: TGTGCCAGCAGGAATCCCAGCGGGTACTACGAGCAGTACTTC